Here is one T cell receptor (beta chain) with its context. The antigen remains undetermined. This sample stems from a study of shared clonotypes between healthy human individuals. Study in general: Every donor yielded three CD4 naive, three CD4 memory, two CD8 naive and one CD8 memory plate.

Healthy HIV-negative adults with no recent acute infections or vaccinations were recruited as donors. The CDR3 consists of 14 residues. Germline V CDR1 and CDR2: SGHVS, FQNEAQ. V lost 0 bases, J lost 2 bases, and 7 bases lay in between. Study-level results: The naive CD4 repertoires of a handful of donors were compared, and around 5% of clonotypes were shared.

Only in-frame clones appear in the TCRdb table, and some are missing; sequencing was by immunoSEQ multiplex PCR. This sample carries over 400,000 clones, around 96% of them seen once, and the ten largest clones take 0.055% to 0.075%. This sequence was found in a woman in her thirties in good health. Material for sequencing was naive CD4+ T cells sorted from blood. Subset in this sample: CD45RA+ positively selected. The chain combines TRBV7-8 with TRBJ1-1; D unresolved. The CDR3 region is CASSLAAGNTEAFF. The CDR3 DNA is TGTGCCAGCAGCTTAGCGGCGGGTAACACTGAAGCTTTCTTT.